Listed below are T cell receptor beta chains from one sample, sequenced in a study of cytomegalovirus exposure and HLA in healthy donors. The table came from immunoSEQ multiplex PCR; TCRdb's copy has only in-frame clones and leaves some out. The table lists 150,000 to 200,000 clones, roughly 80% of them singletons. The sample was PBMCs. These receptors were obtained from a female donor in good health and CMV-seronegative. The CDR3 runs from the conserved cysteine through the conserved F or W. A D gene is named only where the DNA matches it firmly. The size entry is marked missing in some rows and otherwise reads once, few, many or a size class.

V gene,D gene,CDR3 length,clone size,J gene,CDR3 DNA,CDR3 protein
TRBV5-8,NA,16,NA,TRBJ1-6,TGTGCCAGCAGCAAAGGCAGAAACTTCGAGGGTTCACCCCTCCACTTT,CASSKGRNFEGSPLHF
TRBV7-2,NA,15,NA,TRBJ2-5,TGTGCCAGCAGCCCGCAACAGGGAGTGGGTGAGACCCAGTACTTC,CASSPQQGVGETQYF
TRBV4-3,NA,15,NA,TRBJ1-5,TGCGCCAGCAGCCAAGAGGGTGGAACGGGTCAGCCCCAGCATTTT,CASSQEGGTGQPQHF
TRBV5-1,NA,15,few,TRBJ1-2,TGCGCCAGCAGCCGAACAGCTAATGCTAACTATGGCTACACCTTC,CASSRTANANYGYTF
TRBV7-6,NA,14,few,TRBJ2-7,TGTGCCAGCAGCTTAGAGTCAGGGTTCTACGAGCAGTACTTC,CASSLESGFYEQYF
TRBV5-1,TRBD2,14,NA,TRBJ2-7,TGCGCCAGCACCCTGACTAGCGGGGCTTACGAGCAGTACTTC,CASTLTSGAYEQYF
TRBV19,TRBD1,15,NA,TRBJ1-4,TGTGCCAGTAGCAAACCGGGACAGGGGGCTGAAAAACTGTTTTTT,CASSKPGQGAEKLFF
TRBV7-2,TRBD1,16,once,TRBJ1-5,TGTGCCAGCAGCCGGGGGGGGACAGGGAGAAGTCAGCCCCAGCATTTT,CASSRGGTGRSQPQHF
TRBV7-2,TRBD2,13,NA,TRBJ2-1,TGTGCCAGCAGCCCCCGGACTAGCGGTGAGCAGTTCTTC,CASSPRTSGEQFF
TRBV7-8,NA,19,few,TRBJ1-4,TGTGCCAGCAGCTTAGTCGCTTCCCAGGGCGCGATGGGATTGGAAAAACTGTTTTTT,CASSLVASQGAMGLEKLFF
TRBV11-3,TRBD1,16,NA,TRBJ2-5,TGTGCCAGCAGCTCCCACGGACAGGGAAGCAAAGAGACCCAGTACTTC,CASSSHGQGSKETQYF
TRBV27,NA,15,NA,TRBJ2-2,TGTGCCAGCACCCCCAACACCCGTCGTGGCGGGGAGCTGTTTTTT,CASTPNTRRGGELFF
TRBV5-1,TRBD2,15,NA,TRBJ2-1,TGCGCCAGCAGCTTGGCAGGGACTAAGTACAATGAGCAGTTCTTC,CASSLAGTKYNEQFF
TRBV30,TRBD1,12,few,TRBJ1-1,TGTGCCTGTCCGGGACAGGGGGCTGAAGCTTTCTTT,CACPGQGAEAFF
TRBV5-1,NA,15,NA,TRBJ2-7,TGCGCCAGCAGCTTGGCACCCGGGATACCCTACGAGCAGTACTTC,CASSLAPGIPYEQYF
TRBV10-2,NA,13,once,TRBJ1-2,TGCGCCAGCAGTGACAGAGGGTTGGGAGGCTACACCTTC,CASSDRGLGGYTF
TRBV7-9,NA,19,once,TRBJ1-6,TGTGCCAGCAGCTTAGTGATAGTAATGGGGGGACGAATTGGATCACCCCTCCACTTT,CASSLVIVMGGRIGSPLHF
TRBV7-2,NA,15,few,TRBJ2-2,TGTGCCAGCAGCTTAGCCGGGACGAACACCGGGGAGCTGTTTTTT,CASSLAGTNTGELFF
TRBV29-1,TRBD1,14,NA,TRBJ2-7,TGCAGCGTCGTCCCGAGCACAGGGGGCTACGAGCAGTACTTC,CSVVPSTGGYEQYF
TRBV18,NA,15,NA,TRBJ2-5,TGTGCCAGCTCACCAAAGGTTACGGGGGAAGAGACCCAGTACTTC,CASSPKVTGEETQYF
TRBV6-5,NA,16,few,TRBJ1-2,TGTGCCAGCAGTTACTCGGGGAGGGCCCCCGGGGGGGGCTACACCTTC,CASSYSGRAPGGGYTF
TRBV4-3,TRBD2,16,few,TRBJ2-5,TGCGCCAGCAGCCAAGACCAGACTAGCGGGAGAGAGACCCAGTACTTC,CASSQDQTSGRETQYF
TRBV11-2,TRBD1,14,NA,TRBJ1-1,TGTGCCAGCAGCAAGGACAGGGTGGGCACTGAAGCTTTCTTT,CASSKDRVGTEAFF
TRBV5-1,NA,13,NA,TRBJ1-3,TGCGCCAGCAGCTTGGGAGCTGGAAACACCATATATTTT,CASSLGAGNTIYF
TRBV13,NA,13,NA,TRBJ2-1,TGTGCCAGCAGCCCTAGCTCCTACAATGAGCAGTTCTTC,CASSPSSYNEQFF
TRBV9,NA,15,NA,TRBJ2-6,TGTGCCAGCAGTCTGGGGGGACGTGGGGCCAACGTCCTGACTTTC,CASSLGGRGANVLTF
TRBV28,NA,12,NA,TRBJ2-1,TGTGCCAGCAGCCTCCCGGGGAATGAGCAGTTCTTC,CASSLPGNEQFF
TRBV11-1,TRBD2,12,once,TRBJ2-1,TGTGCCAGCAGATCTAGCGGGGGGGCGGTGTTCTTC,CASRSSGGAVFF
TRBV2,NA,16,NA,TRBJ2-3,TGTGCCAGCAGTGGGGGTCAGGGCGGGGGCACAGATACGCAGTATTTT,CASSGGQGGGTDTQYF
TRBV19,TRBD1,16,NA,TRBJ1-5,TGTGCCAGTAGGACAGGGGACTGGGGTAGCAATCAGCCCCAGCATTTT,CASRTGDWGSNQPQHF
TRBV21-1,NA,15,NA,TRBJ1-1,TGTGCCAGCAGCAAAGAGGGGAGGTTGAACACTGAAGCTTTCTTT,CASSKEGRLNTEAFF
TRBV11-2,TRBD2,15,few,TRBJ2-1,TGTGCCAGCAGCCACCGGGGGACTAGCGGTCTTGAGCAGTTCTTC,CASSHRGTSGLEQFF
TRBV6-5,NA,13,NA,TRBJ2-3,TGTGCCAGCCGCCTAGCACGAACAGATACGCAGTATTTT,CASRLARTDTQYF
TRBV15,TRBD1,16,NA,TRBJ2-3,TGTGCCACCAGCAGAGAAAGGGGGCAGGCTTTGGATACGCAGTATTTT,CATSRERGQALDTQYF
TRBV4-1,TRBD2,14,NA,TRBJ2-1,TGCGCCAGCAGCCAAGAGAGCAGGGAGGGCGAGCAGTTCTTC,CASSQESREGEQFF
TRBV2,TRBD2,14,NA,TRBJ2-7,TGTGCCAGCAGTGGGACTAGCGTGACCTACGAGCAGTACTTC,CASSGTSVTYEQYF
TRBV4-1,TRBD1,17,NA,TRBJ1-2,TGCGCCAGCAGCCCCACCCTCGCGACAGGGACTAACTATGGCTACACCTTC,CASSPTLATGTNYGYTF
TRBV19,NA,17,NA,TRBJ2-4,TGTGCCAGCTCTACCCCCCCGACTGGAAGTCTGTCGGACATTCAGTACTTC,CASSTPPTGSLSDIQYF
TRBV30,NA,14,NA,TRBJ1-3,TGTGCCTGGAGTGCAGGGGCACCCGGAAACACCATATATTTT,CAWSAGAPGNTIYF
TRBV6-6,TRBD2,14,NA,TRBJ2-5,TGTGCCAGCAGGGGTAGCGGGCGACAAGAGACCCAGTACTTC,CASRGSGRQETQYF
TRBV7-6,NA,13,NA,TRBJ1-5,TGTGCCAGCAGCTTATCTGAGGGCCAGCCCCAGCATTTT,CASSLSEGQPQHF
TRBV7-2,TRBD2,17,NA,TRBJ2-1,TGTGCCAGCAGCTTCTTATCGGGGGGGCGAGGGTACAATGAGCAGTTCTTC,CASSFLSGGRGYNEQFF
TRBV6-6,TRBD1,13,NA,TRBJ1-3,TGTGCCAGCAGTACGGGCAGGGGGAACACCATATATTTT,CASSTGRGNTIYF
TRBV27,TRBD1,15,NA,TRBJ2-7,TGTGCCAGCAGTTTAGACTGGACAGGCCGCTACGAGCAGTACTTC,CASSLDWTGRYEQYF
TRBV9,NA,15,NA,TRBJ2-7,TGTGCCAGCAGCGTGGTGGAGGGGCCCGATTACGAGCAGTACTTC,CASSVVEGPDYEQYF
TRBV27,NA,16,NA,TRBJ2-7,TGTGCCAGCAGGCGTATACCGGGACACTTCTCCTACGAGCAGTACTTC,CASRRIPGHFSYEQYF
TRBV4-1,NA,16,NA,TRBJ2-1,TGCGCCAGCAGCCAAGCGGCTAATGTGAACAGGGCCCCCATCTTCTTC,CASSQAANVNRAPIFF
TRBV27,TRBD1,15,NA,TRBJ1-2,TGTGCCAGCAGTAGAATGTATGGGACAGGCTCCAACGGGACCTTC,CASSRMYGTGSNGTF
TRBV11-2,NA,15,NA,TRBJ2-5,TGTGCCAGCAGCTTACGCACTGGGTTCAGGGAGACCCAGTACTTC,CASSLRTGFRETQYF
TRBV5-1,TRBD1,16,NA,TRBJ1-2,TGCGCCAGCAGCCCCTCTTCAGGGGGCTCCACCTATGGCTACACCTTC,CASSPSSGGSTYGYTF
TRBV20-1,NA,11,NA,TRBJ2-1,TGCAGTGCTAGCGGGAGCAATGAGCAGTTCTTC,CSASGSNEQFF